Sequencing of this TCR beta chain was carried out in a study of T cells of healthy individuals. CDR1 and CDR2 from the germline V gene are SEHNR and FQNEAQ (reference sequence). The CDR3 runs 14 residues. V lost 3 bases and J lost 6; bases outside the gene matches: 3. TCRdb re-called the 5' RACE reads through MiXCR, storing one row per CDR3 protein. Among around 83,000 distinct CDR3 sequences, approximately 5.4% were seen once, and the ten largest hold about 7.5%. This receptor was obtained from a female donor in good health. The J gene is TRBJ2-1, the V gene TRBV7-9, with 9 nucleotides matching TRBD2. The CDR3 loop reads CASSFGGLANEQFF. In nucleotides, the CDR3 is TGTGCCAGCAGCTTCGGGGGACTAGCCAATGAGCAGTTCTTC.